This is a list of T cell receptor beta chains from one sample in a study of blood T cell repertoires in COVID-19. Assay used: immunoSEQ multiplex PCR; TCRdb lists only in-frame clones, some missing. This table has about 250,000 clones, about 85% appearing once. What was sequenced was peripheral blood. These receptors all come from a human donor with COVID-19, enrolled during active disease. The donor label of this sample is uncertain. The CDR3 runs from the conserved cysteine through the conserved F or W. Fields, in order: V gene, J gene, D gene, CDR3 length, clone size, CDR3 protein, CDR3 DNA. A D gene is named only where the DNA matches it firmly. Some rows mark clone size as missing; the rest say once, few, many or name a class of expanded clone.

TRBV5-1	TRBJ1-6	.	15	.	CASSPQTGDNSPLHF	TGCGCCAGCAGCCCCCAGACCGGGGATAATTCACCCCTCCACTTT
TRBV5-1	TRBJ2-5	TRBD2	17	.	CASSLAHPTSQQETQYF	TGCGCCAGCAGCTTGGCCCACCCGACTAGCCAACAAGAGACCCAGTACTTC
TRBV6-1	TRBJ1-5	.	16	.	CASSELGGLSNQPQHF	TGTGCCAGCAGTGAATTGGGGGGGCTAAGCAATCAGCCCCAGCATTTT
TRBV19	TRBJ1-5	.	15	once	CASSEQGGSNQPQHF	TGTGCCAGTAGTGAACAGGGTGGTAGCAATCAGCCCCAGCATTTT
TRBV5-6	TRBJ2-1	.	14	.	CASSLVSSYNEQFF	TGTGCCAGCAGCTTGGTGAGCTCCTACAATGAGCAGTTCTTC
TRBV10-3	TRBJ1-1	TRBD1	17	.	CAISSPGQGYQNTEAFF	TGTGCCATCAGTTCCCCGGGACAGGGTTACCAGAACACTGAAGCTTTCTTT
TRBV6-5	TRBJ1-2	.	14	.	CASRGRDWFGGYTF	TGTGCCAGCAGAGGCAGGGACTGGTTTGGTGGCTACACCTTC
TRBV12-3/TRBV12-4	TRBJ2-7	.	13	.	CASSFAQTYEQYF	TGTGCCAGCAGTTTTGCCCAGACCTACGAGCAGTACTTC
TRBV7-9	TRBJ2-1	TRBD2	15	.	CASSPAGGSYNEQFF	TGTGCCAGCAGCCCAGCGGGAGGGTCCTACAATGAGCAGTTCTTC
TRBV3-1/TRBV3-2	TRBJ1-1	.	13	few	CASSQRGDTEAFF	TGTGCCAGCAGCCAACGGGGGGACACTGAAGCTTTCTTT
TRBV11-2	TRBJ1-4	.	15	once	CASSSLGALYEKLFF	TGTGCCAGCAGCTCCCTGGGGGCCCTTTATGAAAAACTGTTTTTT
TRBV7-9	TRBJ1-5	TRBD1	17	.	CASSLTGGTTGAGSQHF	TGTGCCAGCAGCTTAACGGGGGGGACCACAGGGGCCGGGTCCCAGCATTTT
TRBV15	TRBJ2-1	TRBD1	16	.	CATSRKRDRAYNEQFF	TGTGCCACCAGCAGGAAAAGGGACAGGGCCTACAATGAGCAGTTCTTC
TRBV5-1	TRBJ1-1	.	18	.	CASSSAPGESLTTAEAFF	TGCGCCAGCAGCTCCGCGCCGGGAGAAAGTTTAACTACAGCTGAAGCTTTCTTT
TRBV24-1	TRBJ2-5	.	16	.	CATSDLEQGNVETQYF	TGTGCCACCAGTGATTTGGAGCAGGGTAATGTGGAGACCCAGTACTTC
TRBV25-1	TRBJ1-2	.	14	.	CASSEFGTLAGYTF	TGTGCCAGCAGTGAATTTGGGACATTAGCTGGCTACACCTTC
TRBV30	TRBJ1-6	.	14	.	CAWSVPPEGAPLHF	TGTGCCTGGAGTGTACCCCCCGAGGGGGCACCCCTCCACTTT
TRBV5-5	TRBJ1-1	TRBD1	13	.	CASSSTGETEAFF	TGTGCCAGCAGCTCGACAGGGGAAACTGAAGCTTTCTTT
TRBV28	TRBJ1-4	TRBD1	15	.	CASSSQQGLGEKLFF	TGTGCCAGCAGTTCCCAACAGGGGCTAGGTGAAAAACTGTTTTTT
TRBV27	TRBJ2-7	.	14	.	CASSRARNTYEQYF	TGTGCCAGCAGTCGAGCTAGAAATACCTACGAGCAGTACTTC
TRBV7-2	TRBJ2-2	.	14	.	CASSARRNTGELFF	TGTGCCAGCAGCGCTAGGAGGAACACCGGGGAGCTGTTTTTT
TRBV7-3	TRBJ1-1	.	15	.	CASSLAPGMNTEAFF	TGTGCCAGCAGCTTAGCCCCAGGGATGAACACTGAAGCTTTCTTT
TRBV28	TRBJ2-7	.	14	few	CASSLQGRGNEQYF	TGTGCCAGCAGTTTACAGGGTAGGGGGAACGAGCAGTACTTC
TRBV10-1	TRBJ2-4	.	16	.	CASRCFAGRTKNIQYF	TGCGCCAGCAGGTGTTTCGCGGGTAGAACCAAAAACATTCAGTACTTC
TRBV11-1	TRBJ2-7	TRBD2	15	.	CASSRSGRASYEQYF	TGTGCCAGCAGCCGTAGCGGGAGAGCATCCTACGAGCAGTACTTC
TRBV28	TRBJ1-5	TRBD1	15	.	CASSLPGGPSQPQHF	TGTGCCAGCAGTTTACCAGGGGGACCCAGTCAGCCCCAGCATTTT
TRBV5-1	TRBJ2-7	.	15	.	CASSLGSGPFYEQYF	TGCGCCAGCAGCTTAGGGAGCGGGCCCTTCTACGAGCAGTACTTC
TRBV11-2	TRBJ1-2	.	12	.	CASSLAGRGYTF	TGTGCCAGCAGCTTAGCAGGTCGCGGCTACACCTTC
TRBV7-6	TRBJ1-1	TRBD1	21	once	CASSFGTGGLSLQFKNTEAFF	TGTGCCAGCAGCTTTGGGACAGGGGGCCTTTCGCTTCAATTTAAGAACACTGAAGCTTTCTTT
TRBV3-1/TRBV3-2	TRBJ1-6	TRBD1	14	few	CASSPRTGSSPLHF	TGTGCCAGCAGCCCTAGGACAGGTTCTTCACCCCTCCACTTT
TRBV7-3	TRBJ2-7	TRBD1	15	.	CASSPTGESRYEQYF	TGTGCCAGCAGCCCGACAGGGGAAAGTAGGTACGAGCAGTACTTC
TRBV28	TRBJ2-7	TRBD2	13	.	CASSLSGGSEQYF	TGTGCCAGCAGCCTCAGCGGGGGGTCCGAGCAGTACTTC
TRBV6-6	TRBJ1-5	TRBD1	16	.	CASSPGGTGGNQPQHF	TGTGCCAGCAGCCCGGGTGGGACAGGGGGCAATCAGCCCCAGCATTTT
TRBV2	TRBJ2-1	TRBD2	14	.	CASSRTSGSYEQFF	TGTGCCAGCAGTAGGACTAGCGGGAGCTATGAGCAGTTCTTC
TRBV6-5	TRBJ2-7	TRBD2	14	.	CASRNGGRYYEQYF	TGTGCCAGTAGGAATGGCGGGAGGTACTACGAGCAGTACTTC